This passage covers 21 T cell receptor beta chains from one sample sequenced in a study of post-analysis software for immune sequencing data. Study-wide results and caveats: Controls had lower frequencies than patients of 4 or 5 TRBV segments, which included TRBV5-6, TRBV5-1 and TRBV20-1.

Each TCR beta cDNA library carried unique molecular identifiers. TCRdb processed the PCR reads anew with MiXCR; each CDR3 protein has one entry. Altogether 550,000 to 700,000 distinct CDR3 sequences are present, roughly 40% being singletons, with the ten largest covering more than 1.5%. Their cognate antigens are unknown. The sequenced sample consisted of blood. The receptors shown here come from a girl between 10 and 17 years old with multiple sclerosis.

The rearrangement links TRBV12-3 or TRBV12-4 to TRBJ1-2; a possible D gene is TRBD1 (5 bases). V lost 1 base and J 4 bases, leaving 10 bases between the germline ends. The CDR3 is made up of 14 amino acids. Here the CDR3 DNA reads TGTGCCAGCAGTTTAGGACAAAGGGGCTATGGCTACACCTTC. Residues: CASSLGQRGYGYTF.

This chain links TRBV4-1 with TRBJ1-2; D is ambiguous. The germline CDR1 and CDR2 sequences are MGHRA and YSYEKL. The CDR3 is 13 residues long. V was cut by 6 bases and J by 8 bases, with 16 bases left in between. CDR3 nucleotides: TGCGCCAGCAGGCCCATGAATGAGAGAGGCTACACCTTC. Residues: CASRPMNERGYTF.

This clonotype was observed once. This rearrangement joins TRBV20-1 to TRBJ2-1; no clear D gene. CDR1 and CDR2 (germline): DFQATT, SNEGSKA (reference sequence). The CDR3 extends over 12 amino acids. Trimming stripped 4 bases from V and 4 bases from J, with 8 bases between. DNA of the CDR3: TGCAGTGCTATAGATCGGTACAATGAGCAGTTCTTC. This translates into CSAIDRYNEQFF.

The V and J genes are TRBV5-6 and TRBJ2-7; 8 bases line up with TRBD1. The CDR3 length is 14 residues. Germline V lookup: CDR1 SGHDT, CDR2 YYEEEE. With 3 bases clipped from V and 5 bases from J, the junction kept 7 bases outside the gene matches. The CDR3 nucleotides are TGTGCCAGCAGCTGGGACAGGCCGGTTCACGAGCAGTACTTC. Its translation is CASSWDRPVHEQYF.

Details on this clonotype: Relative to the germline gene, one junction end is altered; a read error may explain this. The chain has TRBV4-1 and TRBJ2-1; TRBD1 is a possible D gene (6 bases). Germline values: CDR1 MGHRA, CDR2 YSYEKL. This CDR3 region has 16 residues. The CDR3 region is CASSQERGHIYSEQFF. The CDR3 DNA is TGCGCCAGCAGCCAAGAAAGGGGACACATCTACAGTGAGCAGTTCTTC.

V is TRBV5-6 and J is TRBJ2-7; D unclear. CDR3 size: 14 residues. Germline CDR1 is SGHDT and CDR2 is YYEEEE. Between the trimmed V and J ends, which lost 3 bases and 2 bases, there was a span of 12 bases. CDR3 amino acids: CASSSLGGTYEQYF. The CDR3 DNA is TGTGCCAGCAGCTCGCTTGGTGGGACCTACGAGCAGTACTTC.

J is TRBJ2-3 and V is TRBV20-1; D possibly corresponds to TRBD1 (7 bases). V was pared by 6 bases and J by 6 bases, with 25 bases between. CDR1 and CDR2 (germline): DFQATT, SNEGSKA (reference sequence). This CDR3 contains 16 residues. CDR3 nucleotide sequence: TGCAGTGCGACTTACCTCCTGACAGGGAGGTTTGATACGCAGTATTTT. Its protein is CSATYLLTGRFDTQYF.

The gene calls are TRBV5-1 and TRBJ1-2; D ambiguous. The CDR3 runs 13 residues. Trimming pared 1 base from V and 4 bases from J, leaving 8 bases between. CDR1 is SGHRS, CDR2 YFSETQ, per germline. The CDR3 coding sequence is TGCGCCAGCAGCTTGAAGGGCTTCTATGGCTACACCTTC. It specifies CASSLKGFYGYTF.

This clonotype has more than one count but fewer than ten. This chain's CDR3 is CASSLGFRASSYEQYF. The CDR3, as DNA: TGTGCCAGCAGCTTAGGTTTCCGAGCTTCCTCCTACGAGCAGTACTTC. The chain combines TRBV7-9 with TRBJ2-7; no firm D call. With 1 base removed from V and 0 bases from J, the gap between germline ends came to 13 bases. Germline loops: CDR1 SEHNR, CDR2 FQNEAQ (reference sequence). The CDR3 loop spans 16 amino acids. The entire variable domain, with the rest obtained from reference TRBV7-9 and TRBJ2-7, is as follows: DTGVSQNPRHKITKRGQNVTFRCDPISEHNRLYWYRQTLGQGPEFLTYFQNEAQLEKSRLLSDRFSAERPKGSFSTLEIQRTEQGDSAMYLCASSLGFRASSYEQYFGPGTRLTVT.

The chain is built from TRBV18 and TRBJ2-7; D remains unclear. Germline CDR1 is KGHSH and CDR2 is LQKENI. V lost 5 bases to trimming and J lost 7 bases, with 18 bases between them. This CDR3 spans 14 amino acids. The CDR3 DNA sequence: TGTGCCAGCTCATCATATGGGCCTACGAGAGAGCAGTACTTC. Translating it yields CASSSYGPTREQYF.

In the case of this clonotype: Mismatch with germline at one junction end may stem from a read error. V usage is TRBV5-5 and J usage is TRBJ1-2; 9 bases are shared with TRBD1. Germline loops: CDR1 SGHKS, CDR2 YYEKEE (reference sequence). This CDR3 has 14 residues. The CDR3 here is CASSSRGQGYGHTF. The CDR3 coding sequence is TGTGCCAGCAGCAGCCGAGGACAGGGGTATGGCCACACCTTC.

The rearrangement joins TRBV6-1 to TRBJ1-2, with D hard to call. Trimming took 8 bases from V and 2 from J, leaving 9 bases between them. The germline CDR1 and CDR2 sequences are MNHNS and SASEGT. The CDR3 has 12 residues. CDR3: CASLRTNYGYTF. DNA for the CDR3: TGTGCCAGCCTTCGTACGAACTATGGCTACACCTTC.

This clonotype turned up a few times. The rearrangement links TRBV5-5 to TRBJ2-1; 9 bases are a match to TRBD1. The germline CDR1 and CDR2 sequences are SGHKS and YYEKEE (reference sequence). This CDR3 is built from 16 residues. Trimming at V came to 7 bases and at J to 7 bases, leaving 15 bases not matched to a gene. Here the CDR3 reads CASRSSPGTGRNEQFF. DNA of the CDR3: TGTGCCAGCCGATCTTCCCCCGGGACAGGGAGGAATGAGCAGTTCTTC.

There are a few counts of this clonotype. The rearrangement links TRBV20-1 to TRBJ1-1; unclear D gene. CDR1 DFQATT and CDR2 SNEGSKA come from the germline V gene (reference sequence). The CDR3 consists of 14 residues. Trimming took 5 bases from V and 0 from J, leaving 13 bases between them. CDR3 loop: CSAPEPGLNTEAFF. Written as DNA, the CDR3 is TGCAGTGCTCCCGAGCCGGGCTTGAACACTGAAGCTTTCTTT.

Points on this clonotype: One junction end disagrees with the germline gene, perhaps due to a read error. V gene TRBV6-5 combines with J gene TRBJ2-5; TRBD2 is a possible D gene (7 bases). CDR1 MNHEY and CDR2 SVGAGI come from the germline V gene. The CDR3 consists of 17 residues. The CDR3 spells CANSYSSTGGAGETQYF. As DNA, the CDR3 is TGTGCCAACAGTTACTCGAGTACTGGGGGGGCGGGGGAGACCCAGTACTTC.

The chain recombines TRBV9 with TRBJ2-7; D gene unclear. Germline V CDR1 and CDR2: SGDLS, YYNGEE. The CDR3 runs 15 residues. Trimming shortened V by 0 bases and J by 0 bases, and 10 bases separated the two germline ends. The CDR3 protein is CASSVGVASSYEQYF. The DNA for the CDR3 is TGTGCCAGCAGCGTAGGGGTAGCCAGCTCCTACGAGCAGTACTTC.

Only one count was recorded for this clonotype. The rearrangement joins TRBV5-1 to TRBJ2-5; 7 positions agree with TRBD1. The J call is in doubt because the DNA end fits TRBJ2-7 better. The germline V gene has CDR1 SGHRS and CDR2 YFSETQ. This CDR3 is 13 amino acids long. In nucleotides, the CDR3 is TGCGCCAGCAGCTGGGACAGAGGGGGCGAGCAGTACTTC. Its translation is CASSWDRGGEQYF.

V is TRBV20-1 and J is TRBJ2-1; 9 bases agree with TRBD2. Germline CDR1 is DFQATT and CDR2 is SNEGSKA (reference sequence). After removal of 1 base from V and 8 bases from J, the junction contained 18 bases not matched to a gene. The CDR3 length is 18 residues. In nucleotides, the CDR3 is TGCAGTGCTAGAGCGTCCGTAACCGGGACTAGCATTGTCCATGAGCAGTTCTTC. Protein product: CSARASVTGTSIVHEQFF.

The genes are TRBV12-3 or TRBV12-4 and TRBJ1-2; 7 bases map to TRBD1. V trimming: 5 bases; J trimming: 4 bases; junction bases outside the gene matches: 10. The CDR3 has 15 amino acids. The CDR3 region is CASSQGVGGGYGYTF. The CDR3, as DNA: TGTGCCAGCAGTCAGGGGGTGGGGGGAGGCTATGGCTACACCTTC.

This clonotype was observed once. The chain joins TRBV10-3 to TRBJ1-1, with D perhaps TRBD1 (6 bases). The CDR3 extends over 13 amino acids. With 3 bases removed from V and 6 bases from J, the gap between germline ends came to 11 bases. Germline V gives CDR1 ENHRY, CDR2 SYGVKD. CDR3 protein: CAISEGQRAEAFF. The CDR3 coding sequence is TGTGCCATCAGTGAAGGACAGCGAGCTGAAGCTTTCTTT.

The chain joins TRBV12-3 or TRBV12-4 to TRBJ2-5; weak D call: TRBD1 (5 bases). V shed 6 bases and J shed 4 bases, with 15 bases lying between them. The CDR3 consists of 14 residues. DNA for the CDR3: TGTGCCAGCAGCCGCGAGCCAGGGCTAGAGACCCAGTACTTC. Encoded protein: CASSREPGLETQYF.